This entry features one T cell receptor (beta chain) sequence. The antigen is not known. The CDR3 loop spans 14 amino acids. The germline CDR1 and CDR2 sequences are KGHSH and LQKENI. V gave up 3 bases and J gave up 6 bases; unmatched junction bases: 7. The PCR employed 60 Vbeta primers together with 13 Jbeta primers. Generated by immunoSEQ multiplex PCR, the TCRdb table keeps only in-frame clones and is missing some. The sample spans about 120,000 clones; the ten largest clones claim roughly 1.7%. The sample belongs to a study of cytomegalovirus exposure and HLA in healthy donors. Study findings and constraints: Apparent HLA restriction characterized most CMV-associated TCR beta chains in a later analysis.

Sequenced: PBMCs. This chain joins TRBV18 and TRBJ1-1; TRBD1 agrees at 7 bases. The TCR comes from a woman between 40 and 55 years old in good health and CMV-seropositive. The chain's CDR3 is CASSPRQGRPEAFF. CDR3 coding DNA: TGTGCCAGCTCACCCAGACAGGGAAGGCCTGAAGCTTTCTTT.